Presented here are 2 T cell receptor beta chains from one specimen sequenced in a study of shared clonotypes between healthy human individuals. Produced via immunoSEQ multiplex PCR; TCRdb's table is partial and in-frame only. Of roughly 1,000,000 clones in the sample, approximately 78% were seen once. The sequencing sample was made of memory CD4+ T cells from PBMCs. Subset of the sample: CD45RA-negative fraction. The receptors originated from a man in his late teens or twenties in good health. Some clones in this sample may be carry-over from other donors' samples.

This clone has a single count. The same CDR3 can be traced to other DNA sequences in this sample. The chain carries TRBV20-1 and TRBJ2-7, with D perhaps matching TRBD2 (5 bases). This CDR3 region has 10 residues. Germline V gene data show CDR1 as DFQATT and CDR2 as SNEGSKA (reference sequence). The V and J ends lost 6 bases and 2 bases respectively, with 5 bases between them. The CDR3 sequence is CSAGTYEQYF. Written as DNA, the CDR3 is TGCAGTGCCGGGACCTACGAGCAGTACTTC.

This chain connects TRBV11-3 to TRBJ2-3; 13 bases agree with TRBD2. V dropped 4 bases and J dropped 6; count of bases not matched to a gene: 7. This CDR3 is built from 16 residues. Germline V gene sequence: CDR1 SGHNT, CDR2 YENEEA. CDR3 loop: CASSSGLAGVGDTQYF. The CDR3 DNA reads TGTGCCAGCAGCTCTGGACTAGCGGGAGTAGGGGATACGCAGTATTTT.